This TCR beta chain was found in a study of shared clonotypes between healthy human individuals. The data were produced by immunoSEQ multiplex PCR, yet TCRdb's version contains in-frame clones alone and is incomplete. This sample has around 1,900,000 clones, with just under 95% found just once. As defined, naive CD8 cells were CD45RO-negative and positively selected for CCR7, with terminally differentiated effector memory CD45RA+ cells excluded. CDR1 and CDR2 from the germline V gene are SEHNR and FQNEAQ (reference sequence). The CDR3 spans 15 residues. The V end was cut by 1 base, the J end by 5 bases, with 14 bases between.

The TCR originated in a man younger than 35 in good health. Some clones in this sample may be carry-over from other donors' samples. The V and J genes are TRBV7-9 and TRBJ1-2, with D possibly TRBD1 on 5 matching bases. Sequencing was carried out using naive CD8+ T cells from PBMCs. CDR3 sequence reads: CASSLVAGSFYGYTF. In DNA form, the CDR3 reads TGTGCCAGCAGCTTAGTGGCAGGGTCGTTTTATGGCTACACCTTC.